Listed here is a single TCR beta chain. Which antigen it targets is not known. These data belong to a study of cytomegalovirus exposure and HLA in healthy donors (dated by TCRdb to about 2017). Turning to the overall study: In an earlier analysis of several hundred of the donors, under 300 Gb of sequence data and approximately 120 million unique TCR beta sequences from 180 million or so T cells were reported. Approximately 300 gigabases of sequencing data and around 85 million unique TCR sequences made up an early release that covered several hundred HLA-typed donors. Of the 398 genotyped donors, roughly 85% fell in the genetic ancestry cluster associated with self-reported Caucasian donors. The study was designed to test whether signatures of past pathogen exposure could be identified by cataloging public T cell receptors. The study used immunosequencing to profile the T cell repertoires of approximately 630 subjects and linked those repertoires to cytomegalovirus serostatus. A separate validation cohort of about 110 different subjects was used in addition to the approximately 640-subject first cohort. To predict cytomegalovirus infection status, the study brought together high-throughput TCR immunosequencing, statistical association of individual TCRs with disease status, and machine learning. In a later analysis, previously published TCR beta repertoires from hundreds of donors were re-analyzed and high-resolution HLA genotyping was added so that TCR occurrence patterns could be studied. The later analysis used no new phenotypic data to find candidate immune exposures, relying instead on TCR beta sequences and their occurrence across donors. In an earlier analysis of roughly 540 of the donors, high-throughput TCR beta sequencing was used to judge whether each TCR beta V gene segment behaved as functional or pseudogenic. Donor age, sex, ethnicity and CMV serostatus were compiled together with the repertoire data. A later genetic analysis used genome-wide SNP genotypes for about three fifths of the 666 donors, treating that subset as a discovery cohort. All discovery cohort repertoires had been generated on a single sequencing platform. HLA typing covered class I and class II loci at four-digit resolution. Typing coverage differed by locus: A, B, C, DRB1 and DQB1 were typed in about 620-630 donors, DQA1 in around 500, DPA1 in roughly 590, and DPB1 in roughly 450. A handful of DR-DQ haplotypes were handled as single units for association and clustering because linkage in the cohort was strong. Among approximately 370 genotyped donors of the cohort, an average of approximately 200,000 unique TCR beta nucleotide sequences was sequenced per donor, of which 15% to 20% were non-productive.

The CDR3 starts with the cysteine, ends with the phenylalanine, and has 17 residues. The retained sequence is limited to the CDR3, 51 bases, with the frame set at the first base. Germline trimming amounts to 4 bases on V and 4 bases on J, with 9 as the count of junction bases outside the gene matches. CDR1 and CDR2, per the germline V gene (reference sequence), are LNHNV and YYDKDF. The library came from the immunoSEQ multiplex PCR assay. The multiplex PCR relied on a mix of 60 forward primers for TCR Vbeta segments and 13 reverse primers for TCR Jbeta segments. Amplification of the CDR3 region of rearranged TCR beta genes was performed with a multiplex PCR assay on genomic DNA. The Illumina HiSeq System was used to sequence the amplified TCR beta libraries as 87-base-pair reads. Turning to the authors' computational methods: Across the 700 or so repertoires, a later analysis counted some 81 million unique TCR beta chains, around 11 million of which were shared by at least two donors. To remove PCR and sequencing errors, raw reads were error-corrected and collapsed into unique sequences using a nearest-neighbor algorithm that merged closely related sequences. CDR3 sequences were aligned to IMGT reference sequences to assign V, D and J gene segments. Each retained sequence needed at least a six-nucleotide match to both a V gene segment and a J gene segment. Rearrangements were called productive when the CDR3 lacked stop codons and stayed in frame with V and J; all others were non-productive. Following IMGT convention, CDR3 was defined as the stretch from the second conserved V-encoded cysteine to the conserved J-encoded phenylalanine. In an earlier analysis of more than 550 of the donors, sequences lacking an unambiguous match to a single V gene segment were excluded. An earlier analysis of over 450 of the donors classified V segments as functional when productive rearrangements were above 56.7% and as segregating when the standard deviation between donors was above 5%. To diagnose cytomegalovirus status from the catalog of TCR beta chain sequences, a statistical classification framework was built. In a later analysis, V and J genes were assigned by comparing TCR nucleotide sequences against IMGT/GENE-DB human TR gene sequences. In a later analysis, CDR3 sequences and most-parsimonious VDJ recombination scenarios were assigned using the TCRdist pipeline. A later analysis defined each TCR beta chain by its CDR3 amino acid sequence plus V-gene family, and excluded reads lacking a unique V-gene family. In a later analysis, around 650 highly shared, low-generation-probability nucleotide sequences were removed to address suspected cross-contamination and a sequencing artifact. For each public chain, a later analysis derived a clonal expansion index from normalized ranks of inferred template counts within each repertoire. Generation probabilities in a later analysis came from a VDJ recombination model fitted to out-of-frame rearrangements, and those results were checked against IGoR. In a later analysis, TCR-TCR, TCR-HLA and TCR-CMV co-occurrence was scored with hypergeometric tests, and a repertoire-size bias correction was applied to TCR pairs. To estimate false discovery rates, a later analysis permuted the HLA or CMV assignments 20 times. A later analysis grouped co-occurring TCRs with DBSCAN, adding TCRdist sequence similarity when clustering within HLA-allele-positive subsets. Repertoires with fewer than 30,000 or more than 120,000 public chains were left out of co-occurrence clustering, as were a handful of repertoires with anomalous nucleotide sharing. In TCRdb, the immuneACCESS table is reduced to in-frame sequences with V and J assigned. These tables do not hold every clone; where another copy was compared, an unresolved V gene accounts for under half, and the others remain unexplained. For V, J and clone size, that table is used; D and trimming come from the DNA. The sample's records list roughly 78,000 clones. Clones ranked in the top ten supply under 6.5% of the sample.

Overall results and qualifications from the work: The only immune exposure information available for the cohort was CMV serostatus. According to the authors, the approach could potentially be generalized to other disease states and immunological phenotypes. Some IMGT-functional V segments, including TRBV6-2 and TRBV6-3, could not be told apart with the 87-base-pair reads, so those segments were excluded. Because counts were too low, 15 to 20 rarely observed V segments, including chromosome 9 orphons, were excluded from the earlier analysis of 587 of the donors. The classifier was reported to diagnose cytomegalovirus status with high specificity and sensitivity in both the original cohort and the validation cohort. In a later analysis, TCR association rates were found to vary across HLA loci, with the most associated TCRs seen for DRB1 alleles and the fewest for HLA-C alleles. V-gene and J-gene trimming of TCR beta chains was associated with a missense DCLRE1C variant in a later genetic analysis, and the association was replicated in an independent cohort. A cluster of highly shared sequence variants was judged likely to be a technical artifact of the sequencing pipeline. Strong co-occurrence of HLA alleles, especially DR and DQ, made assigning TCR associations to individual alleles difficult. Specific HLA alleles were associated with over 15,000 TCR beta sequences at a false discovery rate of 0.05 in a later analysis. A later analysis found that HLA-associated TCR beta chains were more clonally expanded and had lower generation probabilities than equally common non-associated chains. A total of 150 to 200 TCR beta chains were listed by the study as associated with cytomegalovirus. According to a later genetic analysis, donors in an Asian-associated ancestry cluster had fewer N-insertions in productive TCRs than the approximately 670-donor mean. The cohort was sequenced for TCR beta chains only, and without alpha or paired-chain data the features that could be detected were limited. According to a later analysis, parvovirus B19, influenza, CMV and Epstein-Barr virus appeared linked to several top co-occurrence clusters. A further reported finding was that TCR beta sequences accurately predicted the HLA-A and HLA-B alleles for most subjects in the first cohort. In an earlier analysis of around 600 of the donors, most TCR beta V segments were observed in productive rearrangements about 87% or about 30% of the time, broadly matching IMGT annotations. In vitro tests confirmed that three of the cytomegalovirus-associated TCR beta chains recognize cytomegalovirus antigens. Because HLA typing was unavailable for some donors at each locus, only the typed subset was used in association tests. Presence/absence analyses assumed roughly uniform sequencing depth across donors, an assumption that may not hold. A later analysis found that most CMV-associated TCR beta chains appeared HLA-restricted, with HLA associations seemingly driven largely by CMV exposure. Most TCR sequences were seen in very few donors, while some public TCRs were found in many individuals. Linkage disequilibrium might explain the correlated functional status among segregating V segments, but an unknown experimental factor could not be excluded.

The cohort was made up of about 670 healthy bone marrow donors. All cohort members were sampled while nominally healthy, although unrecorded immune exposures were likely present. The donor tested CMV seronegative and was one of the 352 seronegative cohort members. A peripheral blood sample was provided by each donor, and peripheral blood mononuclear cells were used for TCR beta sequencing. The Qiagen DNeasy Blood Extraction Kit was used to extract genomic DNA from the blood cell samples. The clonotype originates from a middle-aged man in good health and CMV-seronegative. Specimen: PBMCs. The chain links TRBV15 with TRBJ2-1; the junction holds 11 bases that match TRBD2. The DNA reads TGTGCCACCAGCACATCCGGGACTAGCGGAATTTACAATGAGCAGTTCTTC. Its coded protein is CATSTSGTSGIYNEQFF.